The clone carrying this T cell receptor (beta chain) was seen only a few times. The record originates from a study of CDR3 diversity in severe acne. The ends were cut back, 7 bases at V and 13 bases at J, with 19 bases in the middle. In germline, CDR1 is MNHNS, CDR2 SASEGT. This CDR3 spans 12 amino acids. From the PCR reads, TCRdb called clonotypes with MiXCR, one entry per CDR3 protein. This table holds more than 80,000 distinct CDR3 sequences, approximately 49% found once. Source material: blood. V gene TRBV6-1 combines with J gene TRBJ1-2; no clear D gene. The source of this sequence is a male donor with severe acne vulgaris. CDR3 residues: CASTPSGLRGTF. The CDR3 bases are TGTGCCAGCACCCCGAGCGGGCTTCGGGGCACCTTC.